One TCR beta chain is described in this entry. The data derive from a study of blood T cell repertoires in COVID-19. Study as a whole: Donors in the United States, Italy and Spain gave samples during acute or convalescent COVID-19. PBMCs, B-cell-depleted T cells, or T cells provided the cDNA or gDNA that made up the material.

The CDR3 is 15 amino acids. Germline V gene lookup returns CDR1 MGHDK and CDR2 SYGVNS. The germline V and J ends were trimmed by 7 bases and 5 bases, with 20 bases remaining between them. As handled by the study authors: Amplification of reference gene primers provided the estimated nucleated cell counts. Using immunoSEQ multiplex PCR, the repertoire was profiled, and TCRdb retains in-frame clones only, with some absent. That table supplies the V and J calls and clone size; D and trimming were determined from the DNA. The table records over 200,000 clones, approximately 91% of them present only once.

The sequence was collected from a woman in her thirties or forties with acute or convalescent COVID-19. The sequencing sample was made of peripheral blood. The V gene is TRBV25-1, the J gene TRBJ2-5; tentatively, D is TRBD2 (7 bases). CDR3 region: CASTLSGGRKETQYF. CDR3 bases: TGTGCCAGCACCCTCTCGGGGGGCCGAAAGGAGACCCAGTACTTC. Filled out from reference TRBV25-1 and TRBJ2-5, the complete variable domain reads EADIYQTPRYLVIGTGKKITLECSQTMGHDKMYWYQQDPGMELHLIHYSYGVNSTEKGDLSSESTVSRIRTEHFPLTLESARPSHTSQYLCASTLSGGRKETQYFGPGTRLLVL.